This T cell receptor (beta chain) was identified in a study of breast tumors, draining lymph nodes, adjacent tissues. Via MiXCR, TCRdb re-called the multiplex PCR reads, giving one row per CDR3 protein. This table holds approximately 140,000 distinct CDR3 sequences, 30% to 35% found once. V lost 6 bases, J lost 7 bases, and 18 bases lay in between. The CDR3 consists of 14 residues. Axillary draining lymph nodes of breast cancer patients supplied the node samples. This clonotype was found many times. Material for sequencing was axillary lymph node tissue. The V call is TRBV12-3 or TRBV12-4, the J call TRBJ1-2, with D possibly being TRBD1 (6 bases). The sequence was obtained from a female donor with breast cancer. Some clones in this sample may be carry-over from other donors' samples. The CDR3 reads CASSLRGGKGGYTF. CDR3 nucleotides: TGTGCCAGCAGCCTCAGGGGTGGTAAGGGTGGCTACACCTTC.